The clone carrying this T cell receptor beta chain showed up many times. No antigen is known for it. This record belongs to a study of identical twins. MiXCR was run by TCRdb on the 5' RACE reads, yielding one entry per CDR3 protein. The data hold hundreds of thousands of distinct CDR3 sequences, with about 7% observed a single time. Germline-derived CDR1 and CDR2 are SQVTM and ANQGSEA. Trimming took 4 bases from V and 0 from J, leaving 10 bases between them. The CDR3 is 15 amino acids. Study-wide results and limits: With beta out-of-frame sequences, excess sharing by twins was weaker. A lower insertion count was a feature of abundant cord blood beta clonotypes, with no such feature in memory repertoires.

Separately, the same data were catalogued under a study of yellow fever vaccine responses in identical twins.

This sequence was found in a woman younger than 30 in good health. The chain couples TRBV29-1 to TRBJ2-6; D uncertain. The sequencing input was PBMCs. CDR3 DNA: TGCAGCGTTGCAGAAGGCCACTCTGGGGCCAACGTCCTGACTTTC. The encoded protein is CSVAEGHSGANVLTF.